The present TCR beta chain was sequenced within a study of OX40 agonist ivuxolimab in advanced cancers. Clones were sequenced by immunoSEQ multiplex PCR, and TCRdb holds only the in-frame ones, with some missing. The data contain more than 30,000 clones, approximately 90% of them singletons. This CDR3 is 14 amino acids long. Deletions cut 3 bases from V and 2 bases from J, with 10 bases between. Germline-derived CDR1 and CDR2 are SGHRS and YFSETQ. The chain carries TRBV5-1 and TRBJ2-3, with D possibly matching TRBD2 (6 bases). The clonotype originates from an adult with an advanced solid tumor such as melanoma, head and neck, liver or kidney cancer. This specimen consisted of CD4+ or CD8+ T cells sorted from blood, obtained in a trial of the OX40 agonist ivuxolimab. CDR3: CASSSRGYTDTQYF. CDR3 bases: TGCGCCAGCAGCTCTCGGGGGTACACAGATACGCAGTATTTT. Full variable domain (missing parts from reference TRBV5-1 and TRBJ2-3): KAGVTQTPRYLIKTRGQQVTLSCSPISGHRSVSWYQQTPGQGLQFLFEYFSETQRNKGNFPGRFSGRQFSNSRSEMNVSTLELGDSALYLCASSSRGYTDTQYFGPGTRLTVL.